The 5 T cell receptor beta chains in this list originate from one sample, sequenced in a study of T cell clusters in autoimmune cytopenias. Approximately 40,000 genome equivalents of blood DNA were amplified for TRB. One tube held mixed TRB-A and TRB-B primer pools for touch-down PCR. Following a re-call of the multiplex PCR reads, TCRdb has one entry per CDR3 protein and lacks DNA. The sample table sets out 5,000 to 7,000 distinct CDR3 sequences. The data also belong to a second study, concerning T cell repertoires in aging, cancer and after chemotherapy.

The sequencing input was peripheral blood. The receptors come from a human donor in good health.

This clonotype is called medium-sized (0.01 to 0.1%) based on its frequency. The chain links TRBV18 to TRBJ2-5; absent DNA, TCRdb's TRBD1 call cannot be checked. The CDR3 sequence is 15 residues long. Looked up from germline, CDR1 is KGHSH and CDR2 is LQKENI. CDR3 sequence: CASSPPLDRAETQYF.

The chain carries TRBV5-1 and TRBJ1-6; absent DNA, TCRdb's TRBD1 call cannot be checked. The CDR3 consists of 15 residues. CDR1 is SGHRS and CDR2 is YFSETQ in the germline V gene. CDR3: CASNRLGDSNSPLHF.

V usage is TRBV18 and J usage is TRBJ1-1; TCRdb indicates TRBD1, and absent DNA this call remains unverified. The germline V gene has CDR1 KGHSH and CDR2 LQKENI. This CDR3 comprises 14 residues. CDR3 in amino acids: CASSSGQGVTEAFF.

The rearrangement uses TRBV5-4 and TRBJ1-4; there is no DNA to check the TCRdb D call of TRBD1. CDR3 size: 15 residues. The germline V gene encodes CDR1 SGHNT and CDR2 YYREEE (reference sequence). CDR3 amino acids: CASSMTGTRREKLFF.

The chain is built from TRBV12-3 or TRBV12-4 and TRBJ2-5; TCRdb's D call of TRBD1 is untestable without DNA. The CDR3 sequence is 14 residues long. Here the CDR3 reads CASSRQGLQETQYF.